This T cell receptor (beta chain) came from a study of cytomegalovirus exposure and HLA in healthy donors. Overall study findings and caveats: In the analysis, some V segments, TRBV6-2 and TRBV6-3 included, were excluded as indistinguishable.

As regards this clone: Its antigen is undetermined.

The primer mix had 60 Vbeta and 13 Jbeta primers. Assay: immunoSEQ multiplex PCR; the TCRdb copy retains only in-frame clones and omits some. This sample yields 75,000 to 90,000 clones, of which about four fifths are seen a single time; 3.5% to 5% belongs to the top ten. The CDR3 is made up of 15 amino acids. With 6 bases removed from V and 1 base from J, the gap between germline ends came to 14 bases. Germline values: CDR1 SNHLY, CDR2 FYNNEI. The chain uses TRBV2 and TRBJ2-3; a weak D match, TRBD1 (6 bases). The sample consisted of PBMCs. The receptor's source is a man in his 60s in good health and CMV-seronegative. The CDR3 nucleotides read TGTGCCAGCAGCCCCCAGGGGTATGGCACAGATACGCAGTATTTT. Translating gives CASSPQGYGTDTQYF.